This T cell receptor beta chain came from a study of blood T cell repertoires in COVID-19 (dated by TCRdb to the early 2020s). As for the study more broadly: Samples from collaborators originated in the United States, Italy and Spain and spanned both the acute and convalescent phases of COVID-19. The prospective study material was composed of cDNA or gDNA derived from T cells, B-cell-depleted T cells, or PBMCs. The dataset comprised deeply sampled blood TCRbeta repertoires from subjects exposed to, actively infected with, or recovered from COVID-19. The repertoires were released in a freely available public database meant as a resource for research on the immune response to SARS-CoV-2. Samples came from the ongoing ImmuneRACE study (first 160 participants) plus 1,254 subjects from 6 global collaborators. Nearly every sample came with metadata listing a de-identified subject ID, COVID-19 status, age in years and sex. Where available, HLA class I and class II types were taken from metadata supplied by the sample provider and were not determined by assay-based typing. What the work shows at the level of the full study, not this receptor alone: Clinical and demographic metadata were provided uncurated, with the amount varying by source and participant.

For this clone: Its specific antigen is unknown. Within one base of it there is no much larger clone, and no base qualities were kept.

Reading from cysteine to phenylalanine, the CDR3 counts 15 amino acids. Of the read, only the CDR3 DNA is kept; its 45 bases are in frame from base 1. Based on the germline V gene, the CDR1 and CDR2 sequences are SNHLY and FYNNEI. V is cut by 6 bases and J by 1 base, and the space between the germline ends is 13 bases. TCRbeta CDR3 regions were amplified from genomic DNA using the immunoSEQ Assay, a bias-controlled multiplex PCR. As for how the authors treated the data: The number of nucleated cells in each sample was estimated from the amplification of reference gene primers within the assay. To quantify the absolute abundance of each unique TCRbeta CDR3 rearrangement, sequence reads were collapsed and filtered. For each sample, productive Simpson clonality was calculated by taking the square root of Simpson's diversity index across productive rearrangements. Imported from immuneACCESS, the table was reduced by TCRdb to in-frame sequences with V and J called. These copies leave out some clones; in studies compared against another copy, an unresolved V gene accounts for under half, and the cause of the remainder is not known. The D gene and trimming were derived from the DNA, and the V and J assignments and clone size from that table. This sample is represented by approximately 62,000 clones; 76% of them were singletons. The ten most abundant clones make up over 6% of the sample.

Collaborating institutions collected whole blood in K2EDTA tubes following their own protocols. For TCRbeta analysis, collaborators shipped samples as frozen whole blood, isolated PBMCs, or DNA extracted from either of those sample types. Here the chain combines TRBV2 and TRBJ1-5, with a weak D call of TRBD1 (6 bases match). The clonotype comes from a woman in her 50s with active or convalescent COVID-19. Sequencing was done on a sample of peripheral blood. CDR3 reads: CASRGRTVSNQPQHF. The nucleotide sequence reads TGTGCCAGCAGGGGCCGGACAGTCAGCAATCAGCCCCAGCATTTT.